These T cell receptor beta chains were read from a single sample in a study of T cells in Graves' hyperthyroidism and ophthalmopathy. TCRdb re-called the multiplex PCR reads through MiXCR, storing one row per CDR3 protein. In the table there are around 560,000 distinct CDR3 sequences, approximately 15% of which are singletons. The sequenced material came from blood. The receptor source for this set is a woman aged 18-30 years with Graves' hyperthyroidism. The CDR3 runs from the conserved cysteine through the conserved F or W. D genes are given only for firm matches. A clone size is listed for some rows: how often the clone was seen (once, few, many), or a class if it is expanded.

TGTACCAGCAGTTACGGCGGGAGGACAGATACGCAGTATTTT	CTSSYGGRTDTQYF	TRBJ2-3	TRBD2	NA	TRBV6-5
TGTGCCAGCGCGGTAGAAAAACTGTTTTTT	CASAVEKLFF	TRBJ1-4	NA	many	TRBV2
TGCGCCAGCAGCCCCTGGACTAGCGGGAGGGCAGCCCACGAGCAGTACTTC	CASSPWTSGRAAHEQYF	TRBJ2-7	TRBD2	few	TRBV4-1
TGTGCCATCAGTGAAAACGGGGGCTCTGGCTACACCTTC	CAISENGGSGYTF	TRBJ1-2	NA	many	TRBV10-3
TGCAGTGCGAAAGCGGGGGGGACCACAGATACGCAGTATTTT	CSAKAGGTTDTQYF	TRBJ2-3	TRBD2	few	TRBV20-1
TGTGCCAGCAGTTTAGGGGCTCTTTTCGACTACACCTTC	CASSLGALFDYTF	TRBJ1-2	NA	NA	TRBV27
TGCGCCAGCAGCCAAGATAGTGACAGGGGCTACGAGCAGTACTTC	CASSQDSDRGYEQYF	TRBJ2-7	TRBD1	NA	TRBV4-1
TGTGCCAGCAGGGGACAGATGAACACTGAAGCTTTCTTT	CASRGQMNTEAFF	TRBJ1-1	TRBD1	many	TRBV28
TGCGCCAGCAGCTTGGAAGGGCTCACCGCCGAGACCCAGTACTTC	CASSLEGLTAETQYF	TRBJ2-5	NA	few	TRBV5-1
TGTGCCAGCAGCCAAGGGCATCCCAAAGGGCATCAGGGTGGACAGCCCCAGCATTTT	CASSQGHPKGHQGGQPQHF	TRBJ1-5	NA	few	TRBV3-1
TGTGCCAGCAGCTTGGGTCGGGACCCGATCTTATACGAGCAGTACTTC	CASSLGRDPILYEQYF	TRBJ2-7	NA	many	TRBV5-8
TGCGCCAGCAGCTTGGAATGGGCAGGGGTGAGCTACGAGCAGTACTTC	CASSLEWAGVSYEQYF	TRBJ2-7	NA	NA	TRBV5-1
TGTGCCAGCAGTTTGAACAACGATGGCTACACCTTC	CASSLNNDGYTF	TRBJ1-2	NA	many	TRBV6-1
TGTGCCAGCAGCTTGAACAGGGGAGGCTATGGCTACACCTTC	CASSLNRGGYGYTF	TRBJ1-2	TRBD1	few	TRBV5-5
TGTGCCATCAGTGAGGGGCTTTACGAGCAGTACTTC	CAISEGLYEQYF	TRBJ2-7	NA	NA	TRBV10-3
TGTGCCAGCAGTGAGACGGACTATGGCTACACCTTC	CASSETDYGYTF	TRBJ1-2	NA	many	TRBV2